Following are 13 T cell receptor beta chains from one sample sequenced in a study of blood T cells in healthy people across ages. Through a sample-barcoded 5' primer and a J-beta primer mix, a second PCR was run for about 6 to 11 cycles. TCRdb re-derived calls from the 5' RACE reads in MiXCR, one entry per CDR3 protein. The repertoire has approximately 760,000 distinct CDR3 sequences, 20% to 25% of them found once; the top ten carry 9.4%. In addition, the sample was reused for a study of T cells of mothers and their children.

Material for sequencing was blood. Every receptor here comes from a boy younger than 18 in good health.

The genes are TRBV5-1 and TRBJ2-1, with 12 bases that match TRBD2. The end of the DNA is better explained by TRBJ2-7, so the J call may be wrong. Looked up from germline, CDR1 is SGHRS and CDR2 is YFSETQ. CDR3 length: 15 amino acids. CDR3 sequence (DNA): TGCGCCAGCAGCTTTCGACTAGCGGGAGCAGGGGAGCAGTACTTC. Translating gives CASSFRLAGAGEQYF.

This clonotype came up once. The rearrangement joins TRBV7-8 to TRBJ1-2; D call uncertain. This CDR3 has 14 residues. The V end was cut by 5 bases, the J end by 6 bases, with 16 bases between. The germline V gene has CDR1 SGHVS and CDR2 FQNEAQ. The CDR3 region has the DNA TGTGCCAGCAGCGTGCGTGGTGGAAATGATGGCTACACCTTC. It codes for CASSVRGGNDGYTF.

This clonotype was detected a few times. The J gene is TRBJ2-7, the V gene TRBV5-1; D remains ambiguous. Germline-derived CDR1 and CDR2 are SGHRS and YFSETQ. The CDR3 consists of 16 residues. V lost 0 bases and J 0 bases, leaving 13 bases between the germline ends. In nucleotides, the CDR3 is TGCGCCAGCAGCTTGGCAACTTTTTATTCCTCCTACGAGCAGTACTTC. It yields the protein CASSLATFYSSYEQYF.

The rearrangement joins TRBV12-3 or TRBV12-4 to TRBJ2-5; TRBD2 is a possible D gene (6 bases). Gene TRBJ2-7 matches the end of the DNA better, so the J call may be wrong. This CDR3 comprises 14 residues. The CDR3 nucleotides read TGTGCCAGCAGCAGAGGCGGAGGGTACAACGAGCAGTACTTC. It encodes CASSRGGGYNEQYF.

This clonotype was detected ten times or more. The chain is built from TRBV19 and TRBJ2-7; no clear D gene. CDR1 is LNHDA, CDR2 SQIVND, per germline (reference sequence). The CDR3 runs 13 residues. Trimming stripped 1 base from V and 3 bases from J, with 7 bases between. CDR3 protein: CASSIGRRYEQYF. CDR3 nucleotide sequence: TGTGCCAGTAGTATAGGACGGCGCTACGAGCAGTACTTC.

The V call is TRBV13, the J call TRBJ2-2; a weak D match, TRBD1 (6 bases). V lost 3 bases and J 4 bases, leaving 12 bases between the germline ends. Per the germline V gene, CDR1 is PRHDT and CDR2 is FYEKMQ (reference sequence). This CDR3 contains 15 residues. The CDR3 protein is CASSFMGATTGELFF. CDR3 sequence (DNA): TGTGCCAGCAGCTTCATGGGGGCTACCACCGGGGAGCTGTTTTTT.

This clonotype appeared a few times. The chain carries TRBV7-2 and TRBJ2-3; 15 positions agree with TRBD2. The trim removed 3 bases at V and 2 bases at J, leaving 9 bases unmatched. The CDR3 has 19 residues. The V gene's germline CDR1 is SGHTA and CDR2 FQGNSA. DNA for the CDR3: TGTGCCAGCAGCTTCAGACCCGGGACTAGCGGGGGGACCACAGATACGCAGTATTTT. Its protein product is CASSFRPGTSGGTTDTQYF.

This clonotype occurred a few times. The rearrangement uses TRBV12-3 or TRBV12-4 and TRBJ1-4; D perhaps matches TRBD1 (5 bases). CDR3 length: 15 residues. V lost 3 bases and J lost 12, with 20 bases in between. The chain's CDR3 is CASSFPGQVNRELFF. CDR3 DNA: TGTGCCAGCAGTTTTCCCGGACAAGTTAATAGGGAACTGTTTTTT.

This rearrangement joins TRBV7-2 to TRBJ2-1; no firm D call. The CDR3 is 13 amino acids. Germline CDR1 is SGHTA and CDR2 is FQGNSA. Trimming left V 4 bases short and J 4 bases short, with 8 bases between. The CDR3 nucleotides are TGTGCCAGCAGCTCTTCGCAGTACAATGAGCAGTTCTTC. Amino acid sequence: CASSSSQYNEQFF.

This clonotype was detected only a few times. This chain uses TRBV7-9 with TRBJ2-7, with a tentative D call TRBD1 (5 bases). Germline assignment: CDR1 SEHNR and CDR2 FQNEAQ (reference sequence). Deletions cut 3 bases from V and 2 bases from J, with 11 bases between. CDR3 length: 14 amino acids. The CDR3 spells CASSFQGSPYEQYF. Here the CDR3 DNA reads TGTGCCAGCAGCTTCCAGGGTAGCCCCTACGAGCAGTACTTC.

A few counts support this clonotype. The CDR3 sequence is CASSSEPGVSSGANVLTF. In nucleotides, the CDR3 is TGTGCCAGCAGCTCAGAACCCGGGGTTTCCTCTGGGGCCAACGTCCTGACTTTC. This sequence joins TRBV11-2 and TRBJ2-6, with D tentatively TRBD2 (5 bases). The CDR3 totals 18 residues. The ends were cut back, 4 bases at V and 0 bases at J, with 16 bases in the middle. Germline CDR1 SGHAT, CDR2 FQNNGV. Filled out from reference TRBV11-2 and TRBJ2-6, the complete variable domain reads EAGVAQSPRYKIIEKRQSVAFWCNPISGHATLYWYQQILGQGPKLLIQFQNNGVVDDSQLPKDRFSAERLKGVDSTLKIQPAKLEDSAVYLCASSSEPGVSSGANVLTFGAGSRLTVL.

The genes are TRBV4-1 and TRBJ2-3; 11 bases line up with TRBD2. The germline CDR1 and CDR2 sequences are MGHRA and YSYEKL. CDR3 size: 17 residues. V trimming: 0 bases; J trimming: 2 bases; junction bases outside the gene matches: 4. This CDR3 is CASSQDLGLADTDTQYF. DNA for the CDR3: TGCGCCAGCAGCCAAGATTTGGGACTAGCGGACACAGATACGCAGTATTTT.

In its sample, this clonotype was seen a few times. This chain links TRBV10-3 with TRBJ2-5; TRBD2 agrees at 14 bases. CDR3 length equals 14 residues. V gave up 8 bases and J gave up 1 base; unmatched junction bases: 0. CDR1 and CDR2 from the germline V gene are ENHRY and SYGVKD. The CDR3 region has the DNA TGTGCCATCGGGACTAGCGGGGGCCAAGAGACCCAGTACTTC. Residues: CAIGTSGGQETQYF.